This paragraph covers one T cell receptor beta chain sequence. These data come from a study of OX40 agonist ivuxolimab in advanced cancers. CDR3 length: 14 amino acids. Germline V gene sequence: CDR1 MNHEY, CDR2 SMNVEV (reference sequence). Trimming cost V 9 bases and J 1 base, with 13 bases left between them. This table comes from immunoSEQ multiplex PCR, and its TCRdb copy is limited to in-frame clones, with some not included. The profile covers about 80,000 clones, with 85% appearing a single time and less than 2.5% taken by the ten largest. This chain connects TRBV27 to TRBJ1-5; possible D gene TRBD1, 6 bases. The clonotype comes from an adult with an advanced solid tumor such as melanoma, head and neck, liver or kidney cancer. The sample here was CD4+ or CD8+ T cells sorted from blood, taken in a trial of the OX40 agonist ivuxolimab. In nucleotides, the CDR3 is TGTGCCAGTACGGGGGCAGGGAGCAATCAGCCCCAGCATTTT. It specifies CASTGAGSNQPQHF.